The TCR beta chain under discussion was sequenced for a study of blood T cells in healthy people across ages. Study results and limitations: Older individuals had lower TCR beta diversity per million T cells (the decline was roughly linear).

This clonotype was observed a handful of times. Its antigen is unidentified. With a J-beta primer mix and a sample-barcoded 5' primer, a second PCR ran roughly 6 to 12 cycles. TCRdb processed the 5' RACE reads anew with MiXCR; each CDR3 protein has one entry. The table records about 1.4 million distinct CDR3 sequences, around 55% of them present only once. The origin of this receptor is a man between 18 and 29 years old in good health. The sequenced material came from blood.

The CDR3 here is CASSSSPGNQETQYF. The CDR3 nucleotides read TGTGCCAGCAGTTCCTCCCCGGGGAACCAAGAGACCCAGTACTTC. The chain carries TRBV27 and TRBJ2-5; a possible D gene is TRBD2 (5 bases). Trimming left V 4 bases short and J 0 bases short, with 12 bases between. From germline, CDR1 is MNHEY and CDR2 SMNVEV (reference sequence). This CDR3 spans 15 amino acids.